The T cell receptor (beta chain) under discussion was sequenced for a study of cytotoxic CD8 clonotypes in ibrutinib-treated CLL. In the study overall: Once patients had received a median 12 months of treatment, range 6 to 36, response samples were obtained.

CDR1 SGDLS and CDR2 YYNGEE come from the germline V gene. Between the trimmed V and J ends, which lost 4 bases and 4 bases, there was a span of 5 bases. The CDR3 is made up of 12 amino acids. The protocol was immunoSEQ multiplex PCR, while the TCRdb copy is restricted to in-frame clones and leaves out a portion. The table lists 200,000 to 250,000 clones, just over 70% of them singletons. This TCR was recovered from a human donor with chronic lymphocytic leukemia. The chain links TRBV9 to TRBJ1-4; D unresolved. The specimen comprised PBMCs, sampled after 12 months of ibrutinib treatment. This CDR3 reads CASSWDNEKLFF. CDR3 nucleotide sequence: TGTGCCAGCAGCTGGGATAATGAAAAACTGTTTTTT. The entire variable domain, with the rest obtained from reference TRBV9 and TRBJ1-4, is as follows: DSGVTQTPKHLITATGQRVTLRCSPRSGDLSVYWYQQSLDQGLQFLIQYYNGEERAKGNILERFSAQQFPDLHSELNLSSLELGDSALYFCASSWDNEKLFFGSGTQLSVL.